Listed here are 6 T cell receptor beta chains from one sample, sequenced in a study of prognosis after radiotherapy for stage I lung cancer. Genomic DNA was the source, and TCR beta CDR3 was amplified from it by two-round multiplex PCR. First-round PCR amplification was performed with primers specific to each TRBV and TRBJ gene. TCRdb called the multiplex PCR reads again in MiXCR, with one record for every CDR3 protein. The data show roughly 17,000 distinct CDR3 sequences, 40% to 50% seen once. The sequenced sample was PBMCs, obtained before or after stereotactic body radiation therapy (not recorded which). The receptor source for this set is a donor aged 50 or older with non-small cell lung cancer.

This clonotype is medium-sized within its sample. This sequence joins TRBV19 and TRBJ2-3; D possibly corresponds to TRBD1 (5 bases). Trimming stripped 11 bases from V and 0 bases from J, with 24 bases between. There are 17 residues in the CDR3. Germline lookup yields CDR1 LNHDA and CDR2 SQIVND (reference sequence). The CDR3 loop is CAREYRWQGHSTDTQYF. The CDR3 region has the DNA TGTGCCCGAGAGTATAGATGGCAGGGTCATAGCACAGATACGCAGTATTTT.

This clonotype showed up many times. The rearrangement joins TRBV3-1 to TRBJ1-1, with D tentatively TRBD1 (5 bases). This CDR3 comprises 16 residues. Looked up from germline, CDR1 is LGHDT and CDR2 is YNNKEL (reference sequence). Trimming left V 1 base short and J 0 bases short, with 12 bases between. CDR3: CASSQGGADMNTEAFF. The CDR3 coding sequence is TGTGCCAGCAGCCAAGGAGGAGCGGACATGAACACTGAAGCTTTCTTT.

This clonotype appeared many times. The CDR3 sequence: CSAPRGVLASGVRVWQETQYF. Written as DNA, the CDR3 is TGCAGTGCTCCCCGCGGAGTTTTGGCTAGCGGGGTCAGAGTCTGGCAAGAGACCCAGTACTTC. The V and J genes are TRBV20-1 and TRBJ2-5; 9 positions match TRBD2. The CDR3 covers 21 residues. Trimming cost V 5 bases and J 2 bases; bases outside gene matches: 27. Germline V gives CDR1 DFQATT, CDR2 SNEGSKA (reference sequence).

This clonotype showed up many times. The CDR3 here is CASSRHRGGTGELFF. CDR3 coding DNA: TGTGCCAGCAGCCGGCACAGGGGTGGGACCGGGGAGCTGTTTTTT. The V gene is TRBV14, the J gene TRBJ2-2; 7 nucleotides line up with TRBD1. The CDR3 is made up of 15 amino acids. The J segment lost 5 bases and the V segment lost 4 bases, leaving 7 bases of the junction unmatched. Germline V CDR1 and CDR2: SGHDN, FVKESK.

This clonotype was recorded only once. This likely stems from a read error, as it lies one base from a far larger clone. The V gene is TRBV6-4, the J gene TRBJ2-2; D perhaps matches TRBD1 (5 bases). CDR1 MRHNA and CDR2 SNTAGT come from the germline V gene. This CDR3 is 16 amino acids long. Trimming pared 4 bases from V and 4 bases from J, leaving 16 bases between. For the CDR3, the DNA is TGTGCCAGCAGTGCCCTAGGGGATGTTAGCACCGGGGAGCTGTTTTTT. It translates to CASSALGDVSTGELFF.

This chain uses TRBV30 with TRBJ1-1; the D is unclear. The CDR3 runs to 11 residues. V shed 8 bases and J shed 3 bases, with 10 bases lying between them. Germline V gene sequence: CDR1 GTSNPN, CDR2 SVGIG (reference sequence). This CDR3 is CAGSRYTEAFF. The CDR3 bases are TGTGCCGGATCCAGGTACACTGAAGCTTTCTTT.